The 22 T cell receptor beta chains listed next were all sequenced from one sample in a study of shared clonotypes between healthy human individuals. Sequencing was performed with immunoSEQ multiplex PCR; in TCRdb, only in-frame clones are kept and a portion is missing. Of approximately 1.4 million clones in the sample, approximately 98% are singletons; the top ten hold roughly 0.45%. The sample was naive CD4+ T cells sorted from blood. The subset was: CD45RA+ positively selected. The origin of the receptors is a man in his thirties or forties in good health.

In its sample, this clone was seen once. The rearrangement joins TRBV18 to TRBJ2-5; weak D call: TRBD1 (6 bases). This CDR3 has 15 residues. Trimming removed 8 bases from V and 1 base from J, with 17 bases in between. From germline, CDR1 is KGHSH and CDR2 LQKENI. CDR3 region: CASHRLTGLQETQYF. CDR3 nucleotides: TGTGCCAGCCACCGACTGACAGGTCTCCAAGAGACCCAGTACTTC.

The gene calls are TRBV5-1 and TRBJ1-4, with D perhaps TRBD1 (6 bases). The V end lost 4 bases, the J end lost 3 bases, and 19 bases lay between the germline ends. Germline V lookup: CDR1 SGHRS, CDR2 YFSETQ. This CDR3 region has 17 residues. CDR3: CASSPNNPGVPNEKLFF. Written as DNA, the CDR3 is TGCGCCAGCAGCCCCAACAACCCAGGGGTACCTAATGAAAAACTGTTTTTT.

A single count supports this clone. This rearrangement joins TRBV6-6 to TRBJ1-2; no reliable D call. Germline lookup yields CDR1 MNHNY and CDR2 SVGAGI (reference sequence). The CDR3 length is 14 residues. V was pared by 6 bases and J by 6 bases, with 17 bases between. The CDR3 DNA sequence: TGTGCCAGCAGGTTGGATGGGCCTACCCATGGCTACACCTTC. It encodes CASRLDGPTHGYTF.

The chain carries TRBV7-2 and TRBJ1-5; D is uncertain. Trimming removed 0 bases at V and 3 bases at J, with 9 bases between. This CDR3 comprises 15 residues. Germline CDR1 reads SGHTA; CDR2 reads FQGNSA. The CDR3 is CASSLAGGYNQPQHF. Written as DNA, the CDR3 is TGTGCCAGCAGCTTAGCGGGAGGTTACAATCAGCCCCAGCATTTT.

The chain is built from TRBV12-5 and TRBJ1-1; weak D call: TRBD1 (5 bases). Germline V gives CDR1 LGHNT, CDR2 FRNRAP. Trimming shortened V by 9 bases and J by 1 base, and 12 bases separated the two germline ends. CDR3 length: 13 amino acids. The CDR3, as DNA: TGTGCTAGCCGTTGGGGGGGGAACACTGAAGCTTTCTTT. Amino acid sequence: CASRWGGNTEAFF.

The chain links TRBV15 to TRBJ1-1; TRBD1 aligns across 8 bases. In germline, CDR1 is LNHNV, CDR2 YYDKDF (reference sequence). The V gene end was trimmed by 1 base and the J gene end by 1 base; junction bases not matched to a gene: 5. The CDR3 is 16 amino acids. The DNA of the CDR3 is TGTGCCACCAGCAGAGGGATAGGACAGGGGAACACTGAAGCTTTCTTT. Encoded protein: CATSRGIGQGNTEAFF.

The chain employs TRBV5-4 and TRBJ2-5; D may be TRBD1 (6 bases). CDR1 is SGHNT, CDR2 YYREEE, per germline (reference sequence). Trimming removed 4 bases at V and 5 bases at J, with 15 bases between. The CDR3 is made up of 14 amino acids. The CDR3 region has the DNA TGTGCCAGCAGCGCCGGGACCCAGGGGGAGACCCAGTACTTC. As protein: CASSAGTQGETQYF.

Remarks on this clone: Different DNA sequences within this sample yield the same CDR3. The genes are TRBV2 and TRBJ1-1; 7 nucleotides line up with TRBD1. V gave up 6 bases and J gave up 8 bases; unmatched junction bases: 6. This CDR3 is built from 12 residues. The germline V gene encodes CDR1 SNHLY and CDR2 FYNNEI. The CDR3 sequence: CASSGDSGEAFF. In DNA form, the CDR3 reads TGTGCCAGCAGCGGGGACAGTGGCGAAGCTTTCTTT.

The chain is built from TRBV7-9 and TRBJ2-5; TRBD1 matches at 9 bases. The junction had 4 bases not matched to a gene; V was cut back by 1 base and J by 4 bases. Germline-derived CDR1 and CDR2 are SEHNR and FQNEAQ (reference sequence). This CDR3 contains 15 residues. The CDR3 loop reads CASSLGDREGETQYF. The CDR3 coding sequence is TGTGCCAGCAGCTTAGGGGACAGGGAGGGAGAGACCCAGTACTTC.

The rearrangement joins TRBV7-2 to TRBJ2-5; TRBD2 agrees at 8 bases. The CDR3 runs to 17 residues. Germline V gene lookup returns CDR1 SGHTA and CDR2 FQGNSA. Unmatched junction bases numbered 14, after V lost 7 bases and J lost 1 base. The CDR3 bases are TGTGCCAGCACTAAGGGCGTCCAGCGGGGGCCCCAAGAGACCCAGTACTTC. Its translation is CASTKGVQRGPQETQYF.

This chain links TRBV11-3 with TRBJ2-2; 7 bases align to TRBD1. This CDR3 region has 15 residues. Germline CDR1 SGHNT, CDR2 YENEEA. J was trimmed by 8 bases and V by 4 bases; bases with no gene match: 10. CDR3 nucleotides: TGTGCCAGCAGCTCTGCCCGGGACAGCTCTGGGGAGCTGTTTTTT. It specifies CASSSARDSSGELFF.

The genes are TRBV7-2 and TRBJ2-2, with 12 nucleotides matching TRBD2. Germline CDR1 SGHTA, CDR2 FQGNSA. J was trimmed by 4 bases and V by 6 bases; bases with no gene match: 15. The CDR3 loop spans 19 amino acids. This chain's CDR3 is CASRAFFGLAGGGTGELFF. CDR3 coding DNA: TGTGCCAGCAGGGCCTTTTTTGGTCTAGCGGGAGGGGGCACCGGGGAGCTGTTTTTT.

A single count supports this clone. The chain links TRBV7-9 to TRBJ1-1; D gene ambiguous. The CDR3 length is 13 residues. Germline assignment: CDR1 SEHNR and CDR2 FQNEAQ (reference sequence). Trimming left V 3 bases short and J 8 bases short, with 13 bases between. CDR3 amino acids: CASSLEPEGEAFF. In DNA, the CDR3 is TGTGCCAGCAGCTTGGAACCCGAGGGCGAAGCTTTCTTT.

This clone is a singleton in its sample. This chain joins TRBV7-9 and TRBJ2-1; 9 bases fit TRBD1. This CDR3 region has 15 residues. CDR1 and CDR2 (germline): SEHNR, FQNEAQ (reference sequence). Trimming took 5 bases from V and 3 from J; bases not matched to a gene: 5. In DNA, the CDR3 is TGTGCCAGCAGCGTAGGGACAGGGCACTACAATGAGCAGTTCTTC. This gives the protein CASSVGTGHYNEQFF.

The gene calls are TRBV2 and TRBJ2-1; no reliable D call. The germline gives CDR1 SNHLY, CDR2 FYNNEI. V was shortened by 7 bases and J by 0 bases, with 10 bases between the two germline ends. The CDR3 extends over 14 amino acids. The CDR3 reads CASNGLSSYNEQFF. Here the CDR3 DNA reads TGTGCCAGCAACGGCCTGAGCTCCTACAATGAGCAGTTCTTC.

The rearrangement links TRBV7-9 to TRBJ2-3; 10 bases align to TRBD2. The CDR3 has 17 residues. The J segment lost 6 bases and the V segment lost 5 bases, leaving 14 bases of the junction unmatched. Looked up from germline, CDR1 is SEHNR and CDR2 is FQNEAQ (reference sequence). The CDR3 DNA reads TGTGCCAGCAGCCAAAGGGTGGCTAGCGGGAGTTCTGATACGCAGTATTTT. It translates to CASSQRVASGSSDTQYF.

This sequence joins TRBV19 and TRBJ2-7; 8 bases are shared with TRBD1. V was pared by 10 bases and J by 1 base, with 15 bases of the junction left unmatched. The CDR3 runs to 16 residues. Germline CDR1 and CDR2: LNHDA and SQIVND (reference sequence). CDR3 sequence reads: CATRGTGRSGSYEQYF. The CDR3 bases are TGTGCCACACGTGGGACAGGACGTAGTGGGTCCTACGAGCAGTACTTC.

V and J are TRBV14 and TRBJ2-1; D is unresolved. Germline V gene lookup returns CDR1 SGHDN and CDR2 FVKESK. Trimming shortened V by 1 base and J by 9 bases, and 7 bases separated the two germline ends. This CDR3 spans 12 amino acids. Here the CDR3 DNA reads TGTGCCAGCAGCCAAGGGTGGGCTGAGCAGTTCTTC. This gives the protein CASSQGWAEQFF. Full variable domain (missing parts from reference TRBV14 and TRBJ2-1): EAGVTQFPSHSVIEKGQTVTLRCDPISGHDNLYWYRRVMGKEIKFLLHFVKESKQDESGMPNNRFLAERTGGTYSTLKVQPAELEDSGVYFCASSQGWAEQFFGPGTRLTVL.

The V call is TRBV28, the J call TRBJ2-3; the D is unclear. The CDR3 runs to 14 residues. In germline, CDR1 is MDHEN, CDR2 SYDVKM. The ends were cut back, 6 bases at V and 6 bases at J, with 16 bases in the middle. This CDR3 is CASRQARTGDTQYF. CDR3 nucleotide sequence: TGTGCCAGCAGGCAAGCTAGGACGGGCGATACGCAGTATTTT.

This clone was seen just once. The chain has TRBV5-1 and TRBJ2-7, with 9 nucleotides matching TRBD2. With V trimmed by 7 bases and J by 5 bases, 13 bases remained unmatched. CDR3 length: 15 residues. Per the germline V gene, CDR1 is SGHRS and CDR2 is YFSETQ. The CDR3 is CASLNGSGSLHEQYF. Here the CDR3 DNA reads TGCGCCAGCCTCAACGGTAGCGGGAGTCTCCACGAGCAGTACTTC.

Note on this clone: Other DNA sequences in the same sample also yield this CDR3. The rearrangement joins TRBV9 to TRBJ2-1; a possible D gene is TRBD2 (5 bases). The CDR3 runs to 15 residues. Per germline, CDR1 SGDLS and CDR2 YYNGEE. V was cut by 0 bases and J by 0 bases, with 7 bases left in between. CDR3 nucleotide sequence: TGTGCCAGCAGCGTAGCAGCGGCCTCCTACAATGAGCAGTTCTTC. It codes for CASSVAAASYNEQFF.

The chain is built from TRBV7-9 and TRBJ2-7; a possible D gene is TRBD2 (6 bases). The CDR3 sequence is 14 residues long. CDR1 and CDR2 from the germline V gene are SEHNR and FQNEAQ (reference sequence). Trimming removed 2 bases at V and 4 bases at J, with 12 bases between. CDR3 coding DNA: TGTGCCAGCAGCTTACTCGGGAGAAGGTACGAGCAGTACTTC. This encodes CASSLLGRRYEQYF.